This is a list of T cell receptor beta chains from one sample in a study of blood T cell repertoires in COVID-19. The repertoire was sequenced with immunoSEQ multiplex PCR; TCRdb's copy has only in-frame clones and lacks some. The repertoire consists of 70,000 to 85,000 clones, with around nine tenths occurring once and the leading ten covering roughly 2%. Sample: peripheral blood. These receptor sequences come from an older woman with acute or convalescent COVID-19. Each CDR3 is given with its conserved first and last residue. D genes are given only for firm matches. Where a row states a size, it is once, few, many or the class of an expanded clone; other rows omit it.

V gene	J gene	clone size	D gene	CDR3 protein	CDR3 DNA
TRBV11-2	TRBJ1-1	NA	NA	CASSLINPSGAEAFF	TGTGCCAGCAGCTTAATAAACCCGTCAGGGGCTGAAGCTTTCTTT
TRBV12-5	TRBJ2-1	NA	NA	CASGLLSNEQFF	TGTGCTAGTGGTTTGTTGAGCAATGAGCAGTTCTTC
TRBV27	TRBJ1-2	NA	NA	CASSFRGGEYGYTF	TGTGCCAGCAGTTTTCGGGGGGGGGAATATGGCTACACCTTC
TRBV27	TRBJ2-7	NA	NA	CASSPSGTITYEQYF	TGTGCCAGCAGCCCCTCCGGGACAATCACCTACGAGCAGTACTTC
TRBV30	TRBJ1-6	once	NA	CAWTLPFRRRNSPLHF	TGTGCCTGGACCCTACCTTTCCGACGGAGGAATTCACCCCTCCACTTT
TRBV7-3	TRBJ1-1	NA	TRBD1	CASSPQSGQEAFF	TGTGCCAGCAGCCCTCAGTCGGGACAGGAAGCTTTCTTT
TRBV4-3	TRBJ1-5	few	TRBD1	CASSQDVATGAANRPQHF	TGCGCCAGCAGCCAAGATGTGGCTACAGGGGCCGCAAACCGGCCCCAGCATTTT
TRBV4-2	TRBJ2-1	few	TRBD1	CASSRDRVKFF	TGTGCCAGCAGTCGGGACAGGGTAAAGTTCTTC
TRBV7-9	TRBJ2-1	few	TRBD1	CASSLGRGQEDGFF	TGTGCCAGCAGCTTAGGCCGGGGACAGGAGGATGGGTTCTTC
TRBV24-1	TRBJ2-7	NA	NA	CATQGRDTYEQYF	TGTGCCACCCAGGGACGGGACACCTACGAGCAGTACTTC
TRBV13	TRBJ1-4	NA	NA	CASSRRVNEKLFF	TGTGCCAGCAGCCGACGGGTTAATGAAAAACTGTTTTTT
TRBV29-1	TRBJ2-7	NA	NA	CSVEEEPGRYF	TGCAGCGTTGAAGAGGAACCCGGGAGGTACTTC
TRBV5-1	TRBJ2-1	NA	TRBD2	CASSPRLAGASLYEQFF	TGCGCCAGCAGCCCGAGACTAGCGGGGGCGTCCTTGTATGAGCAGTTCTTC
TRBV6-2/TRBV6-3	TRBJ1-1	NA	NA	CASSWTPGGTEAFF	TGTGCCAGCAGCTGGACTCCTGGAGGGACTGAAGCTTTCTTT
TRBV7-2	TRBJ2-1	NA	TRBD2	CASSWGGRASDEQFF	TGTGCCAGCAGCTGGGGCGGGAGGGCCAGCGATGAGCAGTTCTTC
TRBV4-3	TRBJ1-2	NA	NA	CASSQEWRSREGYTF	TGCGCCAGCAGCCAAGAGTGGAGGAGTCGGGAAGGCTACACCTTC
TRBV2	TRBJ1-5	NA	NA	CASSGGVSNQPQHF	TGTGCCAGCTCAGGAGGGGTAAGCAATCAGCCCCAGCATTTT
TRBV7-9	TRBJ2-3	NA	TRBD1	CASSSRIDRGRSTDTQYF	TGTGCCAGCAGCTCGCGAATAGACAGGGGCCGTAGTACAGATACGCAGTATTTT
TRBV6-2/TRBV6-3	TRBJ1-2	NA	NA	CASTYDGQMDSGYTF	TGTGCCAGCACTTACGACGGGCAGATGGACTCTGGCTACACCTTC
TRBV27	TRBJ2-7	once	NA	CASSYRSSYEQYF	TGTGCCAGCAGCTACAGGAGCTCCTACGAGCAGTACTTC
TRBV9	TRBJ2-1	NA	NA	CASSFDGRGQFF	TGTGCCAGCAGCTTTGACGGGAGAGGGCAGTTCTTC
TRBV4-2	TRBJ2-5	NA	NA	CASSPGLEETQYF	TGTGCCAGCAGCCCGGGACTTGAAGAGACCCAGTACTTC
TRBV18	TRBJ2-1	NA	TRBD1	CASSPQGAYNEQFF	TGTGCCAGCTCACCCCAGGGGGCTTACAATGAGCAGTTCTTC
TRBV11-3	TRBJ2-3	few	NA	CASSLGINETTSTDTQYF	TGTGCCAGCAGCTTAGGAATCAACGAGACTACTAGCACAGATACGCAGTATTTT
TRBV6-5	TRBJ1-6	NA	NA	CASSYSNEGGSPLHF	TGTGCCAGCAGTTACTCGAACGAGGGTGGGTCACCCCTCCACTTT
TRBV12-3/TRBV12-4	TRBJ2-7	NA	NA	CASSLLGAHEQYF	TGTGCCAGCAGTTTACTGGGGGCCCACGAGCAGTACTTC
TRBV4-3	TRBJ2-1	NA	TRBD2	CASSQLAGEYNEQFF	TGCGCCAGCAGCCAATTAGCGGGAGAGTACAATGAGCAGTTCTTC
TRBV28	TRBJ1-1	NA	NA	CASSLLSTEAFF	TGTGCCAGCAGTTTGTTATCCACTGAAGCTTTCTTT
TRBV6-1	TRBJ2-1	NA	TRBD1	CASSEWTGTHNEQFF	TGTGCCAGCAGTGAATGGACAGGGACTCACAATGAGCAGTTCTTC
TRBV7-9	TRBJ2-1	NA	TRBD1	CASSPGQRPSKQFF	TGTGCCAGCAGCCCGGGACAGAGACCCTCTAAGCAGTTCTTC
TRBV27	TRBJ2-2	NA	NA	CASTRDTTTTNTGELFF	TGTGCCAGCACCCGGGACACTACAACGACGAACACCGGGGAGCTGTTTTTT
TRBV28	TRBJ1-5	NA	NA	CASSFGTNQPQHF	TGTGCCAGCAGTTTTGGCACGAATCAGCCCCAGCATTTT
TRBV3-1/TRBV3-2	TRBJ2-7	NA	TRBD2	CASTTGTSGRGEGYEQYF	TGTGCCAGCACCACCGGGACTAGCGGGAGGGGTGAGGGCTACGAGCAGTACTTC
TRBV29-1	TRBJ2-2	NA	NA	CSVALLYSTGELFF	TGCAGCGTCGCCTTGTTGTACAGCACCGGGGAGCTGTTTTTT
TRBV4-1	TRBJ1-4	NA	NA	CASSQARYQGPSVKLFF	TGCGCCAGCAGCCAGGCCCGCTACCAGGGTCCTTCAGTCAAACTGTTTTTT
TRBV12-5	TRBJ2-1	once	TRBD1	CASGLDRGDRSYNEQFF	TGTGCTAGTGGTTTGGACCGTGGGGACAGGAGTTACAATGAGCAGTTCTTC
TRBV19	TRBJ1-5	once	TRBD1	CASSGQGGGESPQHF	TGTGCCAGTAGTGGACAGGGCGGGGGGGAATCGCCCCAGCATTTT
TRBV2	TRBJ1-2	NA	NA	CASRTGQRGYTF	TGTGCCAGCAGGACCGGACAAAGGGGCTACACCTTC
TRBV28	TRBJ2-7	NA	TRBD2	CASSLGTSGLEQYF	TGTGCCAGCAGTTTGGGGACTAGCGGGCTCGAGCAGTACTTC
TRBV5-1	TRBJ1-1	few	NA	CASSLQRDTEAFF	TGCGCCAGCAGCTTGCAGAGGGACACTGAAGCTTTCTTT
TRBV27	TRBJ2-1	few	NA	CASSSPERSYNEQFF	TGTGCCAGCAGTTCCCCTGAGCGCTCCTACAATGAGCAGTTCTTC
TRBV28	TRBJ2-1	once	TRBD2	CAHGGGAYNEQFF	TGTGCCCACGGCGGGGGGGCATACAATGAGCAGTTCTTC
TRBV6-2/TRBV6-3	TRBJ2-2	NA	TRBD1	CASSYLRQGFGELFF	TGTGCCAGCAGTTATTTGAGACAGGGGTTCGGGGAGCTGTTTTTT
TRBV5-6	TRBJ2-7	NA	TRBD2	CASSPLGLAGREQYF	TGTGCCAGCAGCCCGTTGGGACTAGCGGGACGCGAGCAGTACTTC
TRBV18	TRBJ2-7	once	NA	CASSPPQGNEQYF	TGTGCCAGCTCACCGCCTCAGGGGAACGAGCAGTACTTC
TRBV24-1	TRBJ1-6	NA	NA	CATSRDTYSPLHF	TGTGCCACCAGTAGGGACACGTATTCACCCCTCCACTTT
TRBV28	TRBJ1-6	NA	NA	CASSSGTDNSPLHF	TGTGCCAGCAGTAGCGGGACCGATAATTCACCCCTCCACTTT
TRBV6-2/TRBV6-3	TRBJ1-2	NA	TRBD1	CASSDWAGQGVGGYTF	TGTGCCAGCAGCGACTGGGCCGGACAGGGGGTTGGCGGCTACACCTTC
TRBV2	TRBJ1-1	NA	TRBD1	CASSGQSNTEAFF	TGTGCCAGCTCGGGACAGTCGAACACTGAAGCTTTCTTT
TRBV5-5	TRBJ2-1	NA	NA	CASSRGGTAGGNEQFF	TGTGCCAGCAGCCGCGGGGGGACAGCCGGTGGGAATGAGCAGTTCTTC
TRBV7-2	TRBJ1-2	NA	NA	CASSFNSDSGTTYGYTF	TGTGCCAGCAGCTTTAACTCGGACAGCGGGACTACCTATGGCTACACCTTC
TRBV30	TRBJ2-7	NA	TRBD1	CAWSRDRILAYEQYF	TGTGCCTGGAGTCGGGACAGGATACTAGCCTACGAGCAGTACTTC
TRBV19	TRBJ2-3	NA	TRBD1	CASSIREWTGELYF	TGTGCCAGTAGTATTAGGGAATGGACAGGCGAATTGTATTTT
TRBV7-2	TRBJ2-1	NA	TRBD1	CASSLTEARGLKFF	TGTGCCAGCAGCTTAACTGAGGCCAGGGGGCTTAAGTTCTTC
TRBV5-1	TRBJ1-1	NA	TRBD1	CASSTGTGGTEAFF	TGCGCCAGCAGCACAGGGACAGGGGGAACTGAAGCTTTCTTT
TRBV28	TRBJ1-2	NA	TRBD1	CASSSSGQGRGYGYTF	TGTGCCAGCAGTTCATCGGGACAGGGGAGAGGGTATGGCTACACCTTC
TRBV6-5	TRBJ2-4	NA	TRBD2	CASSSPTSGKNIQYF	TGTGCCAGCAGTTCTCCGACTAGCGGCAAAAACATTCAGTACTTC
TRBV7-9	TRBJ2-3	NA	NA	CASVAPGGTDTQYF	TGTGCCAGCGTCGCCCCGGGGGGCACAGATACGCAGTATTTT
TRBV12-3/TRBV12-4	TRBJ1-2	NA	NA	CASSLEGTGYTF	TGTGCCAGCAGTTTGGAGGGGACCGGCTACACCTTC